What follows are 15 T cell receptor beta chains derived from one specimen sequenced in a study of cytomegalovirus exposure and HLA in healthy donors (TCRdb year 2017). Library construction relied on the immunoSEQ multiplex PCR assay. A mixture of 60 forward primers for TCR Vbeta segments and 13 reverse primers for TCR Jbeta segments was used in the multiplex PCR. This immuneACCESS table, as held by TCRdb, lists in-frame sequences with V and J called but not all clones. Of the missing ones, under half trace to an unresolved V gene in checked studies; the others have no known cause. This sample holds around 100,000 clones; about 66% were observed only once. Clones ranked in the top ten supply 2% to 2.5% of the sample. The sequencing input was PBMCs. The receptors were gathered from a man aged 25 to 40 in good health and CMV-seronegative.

CDR3 protein: CSVMAVAFTEAFF. As DNA, the CDR3 is TGCAGCGTAATGGCTGTTGCATTCACTGAAGCTTTCTTT. V and J are TRBV29-1 and TRBJ1-1; no clear D. Trimming took 6 bases from V and 4 from J, leaving 15 bases between them. Germline V lookup: CDR1 SQVTM, CDR2 ANQGSEA. The length of the CDR3 is 13 residues. Based on the CDR3 plus reference TRBV29-1 and TRBJ1-1, the full variable domain is SAVISQKPSRDICQRGTSLTIQCQVDSQVTMMFWYRQQPGQSLTLIATANQGSEATYESGFVIDKFPISRPNLTFSTLTVSNMSPEDSSIYLCSVMAVAFTEAFFGQGTRLTVV.

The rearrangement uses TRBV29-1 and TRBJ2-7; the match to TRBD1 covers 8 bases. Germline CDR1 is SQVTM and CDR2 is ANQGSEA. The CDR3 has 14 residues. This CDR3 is CSFTPGQGSYEQYF. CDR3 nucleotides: TGCAGTTTTACTCCCGGACAGGGCTCCTACGAGCAGTACTTC.

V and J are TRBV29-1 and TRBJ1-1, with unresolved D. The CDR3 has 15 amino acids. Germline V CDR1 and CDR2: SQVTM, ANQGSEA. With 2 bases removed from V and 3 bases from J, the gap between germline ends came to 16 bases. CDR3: CSVENRGSIHTEAFF. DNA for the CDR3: TGCAGCGTTGAAAACCGGGGTTCTATTCACACTGAAGCTTTCTTT. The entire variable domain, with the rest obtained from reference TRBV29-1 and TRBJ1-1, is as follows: SAVISQKPSRDICQRGTSLTIQCQVDSQVTMMFWYRQQPGQSLTLIATANQGSEATYESGFVIDKFPISRPNLTFSTLTVSNMSPEDSSIYLCSVENRGSIHTEAFFGQGTRLTVV.

The CDR3 nucleotides read TGTGCCTGGAGTCATTCTTACCCCTCCCACCGGGACGGGGGAATGAACACTGAAGCTTTCTTT. The encoded protein is CAWSHSYPSHRDGGMNTEAFF. The chain uses TRBV30 and TRBJ1-1, with a possible D match to TRBD1 (5 bases). The germline V and J ends were trimmed by 2 bases and 0 bases, with 31 bases remaining between them. CDR1 is GTSNPN, CDR2 SVGIG, per germline (reference sequence). The CDR3 has 21 amino acids.

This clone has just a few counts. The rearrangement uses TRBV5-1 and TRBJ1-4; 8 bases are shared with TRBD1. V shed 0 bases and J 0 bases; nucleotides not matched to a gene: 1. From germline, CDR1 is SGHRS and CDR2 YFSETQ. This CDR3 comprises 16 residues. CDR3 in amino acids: CASSLDRGATNEKLFF. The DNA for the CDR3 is TGCGCCAGCAGCTTGGACAGGGGGGCAACTAATGAAAAACTGTTTTTT.

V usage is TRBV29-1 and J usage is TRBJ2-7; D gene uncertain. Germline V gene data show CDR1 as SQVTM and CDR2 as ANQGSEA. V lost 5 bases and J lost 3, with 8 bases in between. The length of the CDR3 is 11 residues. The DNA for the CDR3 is TGCAGCGTTTTGTGGCTCTACGAGCAGTACTTC. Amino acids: CSVLWLYEQYF.

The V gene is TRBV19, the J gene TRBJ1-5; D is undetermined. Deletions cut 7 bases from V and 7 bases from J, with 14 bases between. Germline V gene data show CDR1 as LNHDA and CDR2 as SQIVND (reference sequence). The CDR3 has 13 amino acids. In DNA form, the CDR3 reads TGTGCCAGTAAGGGAGACACTTCGCAGCCCCAGCATTTT. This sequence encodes CASKGDTSQPQHF. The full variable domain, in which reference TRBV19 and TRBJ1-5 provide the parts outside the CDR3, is DGGITQSPKYLFRKEGQNVTLSCEQNLNHDAMYWYRQDPGQGLRLIYYSQIVNDFQKGDIAEGYSVSREKKESFPLTVTSAQKNPTAFYLCASKGDTSQPQHFGDGTRLSIL.

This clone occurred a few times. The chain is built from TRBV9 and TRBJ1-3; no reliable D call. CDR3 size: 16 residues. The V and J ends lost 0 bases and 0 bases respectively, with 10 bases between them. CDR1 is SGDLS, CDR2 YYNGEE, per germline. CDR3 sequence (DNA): TGTGCCAGCAGCGTAGAAGGGAGCTACTCTGGAAACACCATATATTTT. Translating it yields CASSVEGSYSGNTIYF.

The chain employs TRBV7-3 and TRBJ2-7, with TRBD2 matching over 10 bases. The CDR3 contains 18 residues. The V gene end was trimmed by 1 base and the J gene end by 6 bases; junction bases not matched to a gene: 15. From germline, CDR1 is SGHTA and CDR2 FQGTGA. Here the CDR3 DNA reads TGTGCCAGCAGCTTAAACGACGTCCGGGCTAGCGGGAGTCTCGAGCAGTACTTC. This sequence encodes CASSLNDVRASGSLEQYF.

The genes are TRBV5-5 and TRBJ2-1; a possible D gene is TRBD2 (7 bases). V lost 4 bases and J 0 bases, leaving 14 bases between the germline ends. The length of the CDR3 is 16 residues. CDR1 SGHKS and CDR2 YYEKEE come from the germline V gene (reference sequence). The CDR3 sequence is CASSKQGGSSYNEQFF. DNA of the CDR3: TGTGCCAGCAGCAAACAGGGAGGGAGCTCCTACAATGAGCAGTTCTTC.

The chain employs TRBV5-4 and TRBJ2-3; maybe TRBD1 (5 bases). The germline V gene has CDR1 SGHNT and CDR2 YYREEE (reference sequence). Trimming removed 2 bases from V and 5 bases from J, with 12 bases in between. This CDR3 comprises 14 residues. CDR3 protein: CASSLRTNGDTQYF. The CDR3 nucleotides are TGTGCCAGCAGCTTAAGGACAAACGGAGATACGCAGTATTTT.

The CDR3 DNA reads TGCGCCAGCAGCCTCCAAACGACCTCAGGGGCGGATTCACCCCTCCACTTT. This sequence encodes CASSLQTTSGADSPLHF. The chain joins TRBV5-1 to TRBJ1-6; the D gene is possibly TRBD1 (6 bases). CDR1 and CDR2 (germline): SGHRS, YFSETQ. Trimming stripped 4 bases from V and 8 bases from J, with 22 bases between. The CDR3 sequence is 17 residues long.

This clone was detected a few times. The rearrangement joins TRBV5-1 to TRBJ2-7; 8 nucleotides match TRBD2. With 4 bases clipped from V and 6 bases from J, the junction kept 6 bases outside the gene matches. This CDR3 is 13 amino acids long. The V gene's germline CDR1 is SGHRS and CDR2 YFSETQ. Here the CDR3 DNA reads TGCGCCAGCAGCGACGGCGGGGGGAGCGAGCAGTACTTC. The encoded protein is CASSDGGGSEQYF.

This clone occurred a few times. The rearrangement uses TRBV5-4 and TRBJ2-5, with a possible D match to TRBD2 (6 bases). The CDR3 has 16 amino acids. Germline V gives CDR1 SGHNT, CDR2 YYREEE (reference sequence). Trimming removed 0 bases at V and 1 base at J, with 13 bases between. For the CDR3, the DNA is TGTGCCAGCAGCTTGGTGGGACTGCCCCCCCAAGAGACCCAGTACTTC. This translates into CASSLVGLPPQETQYF.

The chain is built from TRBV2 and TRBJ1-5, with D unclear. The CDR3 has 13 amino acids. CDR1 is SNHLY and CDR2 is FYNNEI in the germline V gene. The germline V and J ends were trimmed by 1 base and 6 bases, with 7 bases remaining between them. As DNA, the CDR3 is TGTGCCAGCAGTGAAGGGGGAGCTCAGCCCCAGCATTTT. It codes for CASSEGGAQPQHF.